This is a list of T cell receptor beta chains from one sample in a study of T cell repertoires in cytomegalovirus infection. TCRdb used MiXCR to reprocess the reads, holding one entry per CDR3 protein. The table has nearly 700,000 distinct CDR3 sequences, around a third seen once. What these receptors recognize is not known. The material sequenced was cultured PBMCs, taken from culture after CMV antigen stimulation. These receptors were taken from a human donor in good health (CMV status not recorded). Some clones in this sample may be carry-over from other donors' samples. The CDR3 runs from the conserved cysteine through the conserved F or W. A D gene is named only where the DNA matches it firmly. Some rows have no size entry. The others give once, few or many, or a class for an expanded clone.

j_gene | v_gene | abundance | d_gene | CDR3nt | CDR3aa
TRBJ1-6 | TRBV5-1 | few | - | TGCGCCAGCAGTACTAACGGTCGGGGCTATAATTCACCCCTCCACTTT | CASSTNGRGYNSPLHF
TRBJ2-7 | TRBV19 | - | - | TGTGCCAGTAGTATAGCGGCAACAGCCGACTACGAGCAGTACTTC | CASSIAATADYEQYF
TRBJ2-1 | TRBV6-1 | many | - | TGTGCCAGCAGCAAAACCGGGACTGGGGGCAATGAGCAGTTCTTC | CASSKTGTGGNEQFF
TRBJ1-1 | TRBV6-1 | few | - | TGTGCCAGCAGTTCAGGACGGACGAACACTGAAGCTTTCTTT | CASSSGRTNTEAFF
TRBJ1-2 | TRBV12-3/TRBV12-4 | - | - | TGTGCCAGCAGTTTGCAGGGTAGGGCCCGCTACACCTTC | CASSLQGRARYTF
TRBJ2-1 | TRBV14 | - | - | TGTGCCAGCAGCCAAGATTTAGACTCCCACAATGAGCAGTTCTTC | CASSQDLDSHNEQFF
TRBJ1-1 | TRBV3-1 | - | - | TGTGCCAGCAGCCAAAACAGGGCTACTGAAGCTTTCTTT | CASSQNRATEAFF
TRBJ2-3 | TRBV10-3 | few | - | TGTGCCATCAGTGAGTCTAGCCAACGGTTCTATTTT | CAISESSQRFYF
TRBJ2-5 | TRBV20-1 | - | - | TGCAGTGCTGACCTCCAGACTAGTAGCGTCCAAGGGACCCAGTACTTC | CSADLQTSSVQGTQYF
TRBJ1-1 | TRBV10-3 | - | - | TGTGCCATCAGTGAGTACGGGGGCACTGAAGCTTTCTTT | CAISEYGGTEAFF
TRBJ2-1 | TRBV5-6 | - | - | TGTGCCAGCAGCCCGGGATGGGGTACGTCCTACAATGAGCAGTTCTTC | CASSPGWGTSYNEQFF
TRBJ2-4 | TRBV10-3 | - | - | TGTGCCATCAGTGAAGGAGGGTTCGTTGCCAAAAACATTCAGTACTTC | CAISEGGFVAKNIQYF
TRBJ2-7 | TRBV20-1 | few | - | TGCAGTGCTAGATTGCTATACTCCTACGAGCAGTACTTC | CSARLLYSYEQYF
TRBJ2-2 | TRBV19 | - | - | TGTGCCAGTAGTATCGAAGGCTGGGTCGGGGAGCTGTTTTTT | CASSIEGWVGELFF
TRBJ1-1 | TRBV7-2 | many | - | TGTGCCAGCAGACGCCGGGGTGACACTGAAGCTTTCTTT | CASRRRGDTEAFF
TRBJ2-4 | TRBV7-9 | - | - | TGTGCCAGCAGCCTGGGGTTTCCGGCGGCCAAAGCCAAAAACATTCAGTACTTC | CASSLGFPAAKAKNIQYF